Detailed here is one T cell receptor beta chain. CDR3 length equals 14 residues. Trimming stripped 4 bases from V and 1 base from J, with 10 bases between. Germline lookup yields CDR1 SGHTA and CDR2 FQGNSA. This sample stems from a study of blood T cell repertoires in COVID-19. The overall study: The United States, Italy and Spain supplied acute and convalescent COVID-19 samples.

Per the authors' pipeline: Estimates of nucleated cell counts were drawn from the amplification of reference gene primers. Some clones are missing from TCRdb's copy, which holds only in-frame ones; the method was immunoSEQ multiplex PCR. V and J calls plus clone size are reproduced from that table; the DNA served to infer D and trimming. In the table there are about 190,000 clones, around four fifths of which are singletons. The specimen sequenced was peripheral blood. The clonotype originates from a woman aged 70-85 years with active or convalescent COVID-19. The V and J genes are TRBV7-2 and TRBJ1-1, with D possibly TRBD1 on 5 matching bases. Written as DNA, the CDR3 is TGTGCCAGCAGCTCTCAGGGCCAGAACACTGAAGCTTTCTTT. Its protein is CASSSQGQNTEAFF.